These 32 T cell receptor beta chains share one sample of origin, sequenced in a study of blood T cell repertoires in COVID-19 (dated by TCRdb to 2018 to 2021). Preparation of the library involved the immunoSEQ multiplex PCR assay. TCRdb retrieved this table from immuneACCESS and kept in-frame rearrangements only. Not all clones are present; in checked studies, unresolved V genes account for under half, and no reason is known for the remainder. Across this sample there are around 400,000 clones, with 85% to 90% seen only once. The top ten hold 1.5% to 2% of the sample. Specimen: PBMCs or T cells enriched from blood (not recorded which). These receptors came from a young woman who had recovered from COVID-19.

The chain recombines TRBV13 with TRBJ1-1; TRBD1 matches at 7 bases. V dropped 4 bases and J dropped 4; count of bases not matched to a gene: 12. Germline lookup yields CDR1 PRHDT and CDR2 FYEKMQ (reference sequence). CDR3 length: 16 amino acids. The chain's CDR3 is CASSCRDRGDITEAFF. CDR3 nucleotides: TGTGCCAGCAGCTGCCGGGACAGAGGCGATATCACTGAAGCTTTCTTT. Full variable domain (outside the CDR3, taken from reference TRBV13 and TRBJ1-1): AAGVIQSPRHLIKEKRETATLKCYPIPRHDTVYWYQQGPGQDPQFLISFYEKMQSDKGSIPDRFSAQQFSDYHSELNMSSLELGDSALYFCASSCRDRGDITEAFFGQGTRLTVV.

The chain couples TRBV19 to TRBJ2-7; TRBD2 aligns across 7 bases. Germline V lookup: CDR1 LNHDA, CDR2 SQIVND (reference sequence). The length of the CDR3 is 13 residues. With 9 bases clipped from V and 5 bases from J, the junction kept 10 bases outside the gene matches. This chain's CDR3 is CASRTRPGDEQYF. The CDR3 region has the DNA TGTGCCAGCCGGACTAGGCCGGGGGACGAGCAGTACTTC.

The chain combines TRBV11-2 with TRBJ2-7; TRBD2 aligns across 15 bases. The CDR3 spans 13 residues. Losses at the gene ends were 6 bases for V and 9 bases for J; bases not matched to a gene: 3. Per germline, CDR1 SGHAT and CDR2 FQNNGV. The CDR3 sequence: CASRLGLAGGQYF. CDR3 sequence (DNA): TGTGCCAGCAGGTTGGGACTAGCGGGAGGGCAGTACTTC.

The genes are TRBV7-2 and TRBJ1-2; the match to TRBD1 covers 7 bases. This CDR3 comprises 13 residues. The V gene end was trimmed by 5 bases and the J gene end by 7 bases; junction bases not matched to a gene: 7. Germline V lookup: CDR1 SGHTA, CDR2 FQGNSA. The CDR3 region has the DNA TGTGCCAGCAGCCCACAGGGGTTGAGTGGCTACACCTTC. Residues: CASSPQGLSGYTF.

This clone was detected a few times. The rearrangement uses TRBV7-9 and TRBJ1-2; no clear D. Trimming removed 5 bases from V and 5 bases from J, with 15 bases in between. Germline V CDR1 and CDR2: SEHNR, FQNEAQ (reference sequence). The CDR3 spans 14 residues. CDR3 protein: CASSQGSILYGYTF. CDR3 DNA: TGTGCCAGCAGCCAAGGGAGCATATTGTATGGCTACACCTTC.

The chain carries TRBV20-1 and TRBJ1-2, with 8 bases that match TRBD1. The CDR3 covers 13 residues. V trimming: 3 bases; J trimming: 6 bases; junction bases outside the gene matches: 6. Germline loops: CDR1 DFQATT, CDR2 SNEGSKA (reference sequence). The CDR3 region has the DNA TGCAGTGCTAGTGCGGACAGGGTGCATGGCTACACCTTC. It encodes CSASADRVHGYTF.

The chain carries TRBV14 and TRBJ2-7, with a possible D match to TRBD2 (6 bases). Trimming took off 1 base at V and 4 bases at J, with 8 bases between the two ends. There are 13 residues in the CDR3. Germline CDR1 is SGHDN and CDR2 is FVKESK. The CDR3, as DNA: TGTGCCAGCAGCCAAGGAGCGGGTTACGAGCAGTACTTC. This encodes CASSQGAGYEQYF.

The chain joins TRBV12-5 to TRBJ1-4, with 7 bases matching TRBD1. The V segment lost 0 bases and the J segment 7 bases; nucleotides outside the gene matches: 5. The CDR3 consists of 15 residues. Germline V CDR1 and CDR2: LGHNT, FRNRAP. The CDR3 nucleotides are TGTGCTAGTGGTTTGGTACAGGGGATGGCTGAAAAACTGTTTTTT. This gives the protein CASGLVQGMAEKLFF.

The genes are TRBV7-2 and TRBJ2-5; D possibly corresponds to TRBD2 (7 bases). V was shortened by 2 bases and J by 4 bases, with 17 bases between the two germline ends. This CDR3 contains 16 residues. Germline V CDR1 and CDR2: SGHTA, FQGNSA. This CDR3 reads CASSLSTGGWGETQYF. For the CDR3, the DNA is TGTGCCAGCAGCTTAAGTACGGGGGGCTGGGGAGAGACCCAGTACTTC.

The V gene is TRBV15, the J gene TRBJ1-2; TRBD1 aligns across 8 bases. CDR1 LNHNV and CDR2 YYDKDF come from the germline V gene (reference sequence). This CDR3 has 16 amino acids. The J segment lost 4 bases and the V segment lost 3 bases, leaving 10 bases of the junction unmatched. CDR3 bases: TGTGCCACCAGCAGGCCGGGACAGGCTGGGGCCTATGGCTACACCTTC. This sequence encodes CATSRPGQAGAYGYTF. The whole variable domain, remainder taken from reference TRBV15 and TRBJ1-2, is DAMVIQNPRYQVTQFGKPVTLSCSQTLNHNVMYWYQQKSSQAPKLLFHYYDKDFNNEADTPDNFQSRRPNTSFCFLDIRSPGLGDTAMYLCATSRPGQAGAYGYTFGSGTRLTVV.

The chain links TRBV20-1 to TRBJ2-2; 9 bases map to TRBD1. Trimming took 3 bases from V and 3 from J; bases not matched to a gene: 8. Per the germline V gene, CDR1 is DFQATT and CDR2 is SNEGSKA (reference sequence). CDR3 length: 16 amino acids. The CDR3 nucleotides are TGCAGTGCTAGTCCCCGGGACAGGGCGGACACCGGGGAGCTGTTTTTT. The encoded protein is CSASPRDRADTGELFF.

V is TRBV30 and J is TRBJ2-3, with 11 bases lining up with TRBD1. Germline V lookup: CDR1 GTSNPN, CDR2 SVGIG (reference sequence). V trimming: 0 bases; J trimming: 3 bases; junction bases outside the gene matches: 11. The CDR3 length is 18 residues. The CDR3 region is CAWSVREAGQGVTDTQYF. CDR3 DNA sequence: TGTGCCTGGAGTGTACGGGAAGCGGGACAGGGGGTGACAGATACGCAGTATTTT. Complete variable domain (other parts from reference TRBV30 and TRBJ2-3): SQTIHQWPATLVQPVGSPLSLECTVEGTSNPNLYWYRQAAGRGLQLLFYSVGIGQISSEVPQNLSASRPQDRQFILSSKKLLLSDSGFYLCAWSVREAGQGVTDTQYFGPGTRLTVL.

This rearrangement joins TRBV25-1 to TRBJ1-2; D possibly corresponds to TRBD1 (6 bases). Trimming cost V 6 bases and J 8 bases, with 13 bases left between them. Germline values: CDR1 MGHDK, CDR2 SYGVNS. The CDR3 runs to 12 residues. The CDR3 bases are TGTGCCAGCAGGGCAGGGGAGTTCGGCTACACCTTC. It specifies CASRAGEFGYTF.

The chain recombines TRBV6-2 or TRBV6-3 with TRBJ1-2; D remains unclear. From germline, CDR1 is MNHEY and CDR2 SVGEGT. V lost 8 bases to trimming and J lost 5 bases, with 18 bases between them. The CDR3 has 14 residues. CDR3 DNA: TGTGCCAGCTGCCCTGCGGAACGGCGGTATGGCTACACCTTC. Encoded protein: CASCPAERRYGYTF.

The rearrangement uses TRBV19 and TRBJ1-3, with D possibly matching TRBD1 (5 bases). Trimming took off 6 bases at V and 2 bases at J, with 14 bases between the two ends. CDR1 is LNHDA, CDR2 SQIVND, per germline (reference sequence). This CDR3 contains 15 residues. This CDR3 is CASRPSGSAGNTIYF. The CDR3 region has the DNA TGTGCCAGTAGACCATCAGGGTCCGCTGGAAACACCATATATTTT.

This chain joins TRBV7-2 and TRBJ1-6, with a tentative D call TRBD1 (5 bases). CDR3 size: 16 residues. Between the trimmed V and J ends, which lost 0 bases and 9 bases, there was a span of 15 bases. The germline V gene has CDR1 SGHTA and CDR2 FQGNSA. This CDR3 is CASSLASVIQGSPLHF. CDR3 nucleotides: TGTGCCAGCAGCTTAGCGTCTGTGATTCAGGGTTCACCCCTCCACTTT. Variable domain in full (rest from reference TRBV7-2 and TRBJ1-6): GAGVSQSPSNKVTEKGKDVELRCDPISGHTALYWYRQSLGQGLEFLIYFQGNSAPDKSGLPSDRFSAERTGGSVSTLTIQRTQQEDSAVYLCASSLASVIQGSPLHFGNGTRLTVT.

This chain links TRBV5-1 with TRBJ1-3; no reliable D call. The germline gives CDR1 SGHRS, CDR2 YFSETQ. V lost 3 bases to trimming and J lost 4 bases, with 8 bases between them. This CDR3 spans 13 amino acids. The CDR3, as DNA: TGCGCCAGCAGCTCCTCGGGGGGAAACACCATATATTTT. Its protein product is CASSSSGGNTIYF. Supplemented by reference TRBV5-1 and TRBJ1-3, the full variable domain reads KAGVTQTPRYLIKTRGQQVTLSCSPISGHRSVSWYQQTPGQGLQFLFEYFSETQRNKGNFPGRFSGRQFSNSRSEMNVSTLELGDSALYLCASSSSGGNTIYFGEGSWLTVV.

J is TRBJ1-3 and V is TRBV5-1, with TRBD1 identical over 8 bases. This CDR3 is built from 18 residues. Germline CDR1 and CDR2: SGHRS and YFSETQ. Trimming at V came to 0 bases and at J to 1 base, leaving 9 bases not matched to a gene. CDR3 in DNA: TGCGCCAGCAGCTTGGTAGCCAGGGGGCTCTTTTCTGGAAACACCATATATTTT. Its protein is CASSLVARGLFSGNTIYF. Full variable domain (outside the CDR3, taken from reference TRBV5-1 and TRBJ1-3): KAGVTQTPRYLIKTRGQQVTLSCSPISGHRSVSWYQQTPGQGLQFLFEYFSETQRNKGNFPGRFSGRQFSNSRSEMNVSTLELGDSALYLCASSLVARGLFSGNTIYFGEGSWLTVV.

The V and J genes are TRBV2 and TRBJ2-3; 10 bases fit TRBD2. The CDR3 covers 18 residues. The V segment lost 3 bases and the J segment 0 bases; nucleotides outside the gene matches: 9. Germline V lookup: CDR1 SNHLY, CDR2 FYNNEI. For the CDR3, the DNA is TGTGCCAGCAGTGAGTTCCTAGCGGGAGCATCGAGCACAGATACGCAGTATTTT. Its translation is CASSEFLAGASSTDTQYF.

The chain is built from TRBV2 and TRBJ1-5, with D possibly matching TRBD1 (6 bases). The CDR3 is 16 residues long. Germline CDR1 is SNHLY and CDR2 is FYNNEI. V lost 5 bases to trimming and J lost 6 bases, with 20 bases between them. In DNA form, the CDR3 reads TGTGCCAGCAGTTCCGACAGGACCTCATTCAGTCAGCCCCAGCATTTT. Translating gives CASSSDRTSFSQPQHF.

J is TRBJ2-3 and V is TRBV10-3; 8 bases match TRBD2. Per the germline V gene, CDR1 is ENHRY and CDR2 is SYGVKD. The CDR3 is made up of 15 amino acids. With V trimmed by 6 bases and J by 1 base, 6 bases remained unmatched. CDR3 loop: CAISGTSGGTDTQYF. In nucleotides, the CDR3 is TGTGCCATCAGCGGGACTAGTGGGGGCACAGATACGCAGTATTTT.

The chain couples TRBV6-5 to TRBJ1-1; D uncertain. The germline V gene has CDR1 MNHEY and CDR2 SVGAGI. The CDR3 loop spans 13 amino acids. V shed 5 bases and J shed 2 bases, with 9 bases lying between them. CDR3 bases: TGTGCCAGCAGTACTAAGGCAAACACTGAAGCTTTCTTT. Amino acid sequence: CASSTKANTEAFF.

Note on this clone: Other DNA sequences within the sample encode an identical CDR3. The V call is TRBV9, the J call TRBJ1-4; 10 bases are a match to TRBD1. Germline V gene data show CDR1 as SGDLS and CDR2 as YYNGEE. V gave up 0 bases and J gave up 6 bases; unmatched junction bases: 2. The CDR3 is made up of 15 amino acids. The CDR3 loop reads CASSVGGTGDEKLFF. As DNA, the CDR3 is TGTGCCAGCAGCGTAGGAGGGACAGGGGATGAAAAACTGTTTTTT.

The CDR3: CATSRDRGQGETQYF. For the CDR3, the DNA is TGTGCCACCAGCAGAGATAGGGGTCAGGGGGAGACCCAGTACTTC. The chain carries TRBV15 and TRBJ2-5, with D perhaps matching TRBD1 (6 bases). The V gene lost 0 bases and the J gene lost 5 bases, with 13 bases spanning the gap. The length of the CDR3 is 15 residues. CDR1 is LNHNV, CDR2 YYDKDF, per germline (reference sequence).

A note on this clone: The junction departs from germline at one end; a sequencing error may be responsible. CDR3 bases: TGTGCCTGGAAGGAAGGAGGGTGGCAGAACACTGAAGCTTTTTTT. This translates into CAWKEGGWQNTEAFF. The chain carries TRBV30 and TRBJ1-1; no clear D gene. From germline, CDR1 is GTSNPN and CDR2 SVGIG (reference sequence). This CDR3 has 15 residues.

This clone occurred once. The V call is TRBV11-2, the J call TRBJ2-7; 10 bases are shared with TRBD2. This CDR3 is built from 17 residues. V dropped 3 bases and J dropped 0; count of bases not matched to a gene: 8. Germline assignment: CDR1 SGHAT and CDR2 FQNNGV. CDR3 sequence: CASSLTTSGFSSYEQYF. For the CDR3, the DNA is TGTGCCAGCAGCTTGACGACTAGCGGGTTTAGCTCCTACGAGCAGTACTTC.

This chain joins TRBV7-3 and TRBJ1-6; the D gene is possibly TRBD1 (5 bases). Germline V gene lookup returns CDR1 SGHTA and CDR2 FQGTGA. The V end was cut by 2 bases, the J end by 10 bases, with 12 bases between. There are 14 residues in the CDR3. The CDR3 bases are TGTGCCAGCAGCTTAGCAGGGCGAGGCTCACCCCTCCACTTT. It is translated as CASSLAGRGSPLHF.

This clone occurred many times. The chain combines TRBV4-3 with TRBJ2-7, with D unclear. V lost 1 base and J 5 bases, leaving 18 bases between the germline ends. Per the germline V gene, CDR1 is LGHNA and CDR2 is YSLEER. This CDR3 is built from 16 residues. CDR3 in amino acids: CASSQGFQASSHEQYF. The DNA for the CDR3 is TGCGCCAGCAGCCAAGGTTTCCAGGCTTCGTCCCACGAGCAGTACTTC.

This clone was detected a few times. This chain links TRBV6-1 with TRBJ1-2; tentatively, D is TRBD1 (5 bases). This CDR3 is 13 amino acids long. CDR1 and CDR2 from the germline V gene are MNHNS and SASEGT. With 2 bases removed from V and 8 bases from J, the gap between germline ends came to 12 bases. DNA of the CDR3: TGTGCCAGCAGTGAAATAGGGGTAGAGGGCTACACCTTC. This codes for CASSEIGVEGYTF.

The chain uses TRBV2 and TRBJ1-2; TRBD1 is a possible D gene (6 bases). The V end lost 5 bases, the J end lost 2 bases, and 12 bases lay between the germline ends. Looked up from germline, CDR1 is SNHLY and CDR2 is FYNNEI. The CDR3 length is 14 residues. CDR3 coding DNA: TGTGCCAGCAGTCAGGACAGTCGAAACTATGGCTACACCTTC. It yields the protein CASSQDSRNYGYTF.

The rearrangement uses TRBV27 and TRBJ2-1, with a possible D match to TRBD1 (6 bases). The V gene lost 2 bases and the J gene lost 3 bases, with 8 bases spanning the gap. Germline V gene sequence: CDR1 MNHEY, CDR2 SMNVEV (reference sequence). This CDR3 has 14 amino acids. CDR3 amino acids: CASSLGQNYNEQFF. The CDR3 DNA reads TGTGCCAGCAGTTTAGGACAGAACTACAATGAGCAGTTCTTC.

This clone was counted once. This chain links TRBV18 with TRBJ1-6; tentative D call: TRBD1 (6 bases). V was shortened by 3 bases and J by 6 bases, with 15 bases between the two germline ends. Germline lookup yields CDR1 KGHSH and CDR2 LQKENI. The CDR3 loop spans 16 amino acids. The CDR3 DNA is TGTGCCAGCTCACCGAGACAGGTGGTTGGTAATTCACCCCTCCACTTT. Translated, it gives CASSPRQVVGNSPLHF.